These 5 T cell receptor beta chains share one sample of origin, sequenced in a study of vaccination effects on CD4 cells after COVID-19. These receptors lack a known antigen. Antigen-specific CD4+ T cells were first expanded with viral peptide pools by the ViraFEST assay and only then sequenced. Once cultured for 10 days, the cells underwent separation to obtain CD4+ T cells. Among the vaccine recipients, none had a prior SARS-CoV-2 infection, and nucleocapsid antibodies were negative. Repertoires were generated with immunoSEQ multiplex PCR, while TCRdb's copy carries only in-frame clones and drops some. The sample has around 36,000 clones, roughly two thirds seen once. The sample in question was CD4+ T cells from PBMCs cultured with SARS-CoV-2 spike peptides, obtained before COVID-19 vaccination. The origin of the receptors is a human donor who received a COVID-19 vaccine.

As DNA, the CDR3 is TGCGCCAGCAGTAATACGGCTCAGCCCCAGCATTTT. Protein product: CASSNTAQPQHF. The chain couples TRBV5-1 to TRBJ1-5; D is ambiguous. Trimming removed 5 bases from V and 6 bases from J, with 9 bases in between. CDR1 SGHRS and CDR2 YFSETQ come from the germline V gene. This CDR3 region has 12 residues.

This clone has just a few counts. The chain recombines TRBV6-2 or TRBV6-3 with TRBJ1-5; D ambiguous. The CDR3 has 14 residues. Trimming removed 0 bases from V and 4 bases from J, with 7 bases in between. Per germline, CDR1 MNHEY and CDR2 SVGEGT. The CDR3 loop reads CASSYSRFNQPQHF. As DNA, the CDR3 is TGTGCCAGCAGTTACTCGAGATTTAATCAGCCCCAGCATTTT.

This clone showed up just a few times. This chain joins TRBV4-2 and TRBJ1-5, with D maybe TRBD1 (6 bases). The CDR3 spans 16 residues. Looked up from germline, CDR1 is LGHNA and CDR2 is YNFKEQ. V was clipped by 1 base and J by 1 base, with 11 bases between them. The CDR3 region is CASSQVARGSNQPQHF. The CDR3 coding sequence is TGTGCCAGCAGCCAAGTGGCGAGGGGGAGCAATCAGCCCCAGCATTTT.

This clone was counted only a few times. This rearrangement joins TRBV20-1 to TRBJ1-2, with D maybe TRBD1 (5 bases). Deletions cut 3 bases from V and 2 bases from J, with 7 bases between. CDR1 and CDR2 from the germline V gene are DFQATT and SNEGSKA (reference sequence). The CDR3 has 12 amino acids. The CDR3 region is CSASWDNYGYTF. The CDR3 DNA reads as TGCAGTGCTAGTTGGGACAACTATGGCTACACCTTC.

This clone has a handful of counts. V gene TRBV27 combines with J gene TRBJ1-4, with D perhaps matching TRBD1 (5 bases). The CDR3 extends over 15 amino acids. V lost 8 bases and J 10 bases, leaving 23 bases between the germline ends. In germline, CDR1 is MNHEY, CDR2 SMNVEV (reference sequence). In DNA form, the CDR3 reads TGTGCCAGCGCCCCAGGGATGCGAGTTGAAGGAAAACTGTTTTTT. Translating gives CASAPGMRVEGKLFF.